This T cell receptor beta chain was retrieved from a study of T cell responses to AZD1222 COVID-19 vaccine. General study results and limits: Nearly half of the spike-specific TCRs reportedly recognize variant regions that carry no mutations. The peak T cell response came first, and repertoires were sampled only after it.

Of note for this clone: Its specificity is not known.

Profiling relied on immunoSEQ multiplex PCR, and the TCRdb table lists in-frame clones only, not all of them. The repertoire holds 85,000 to 100,000 clones, with about nine tenths as singletons. The germline gives CDR1 DFQATT, CDR2 SNEGSKA (reference sequence). V was shortened by 3 bases and J by 6 bases, with 11 bases between the two germline ends. The CDR3 length is 13 residues. The sequencing used peripheral blood, collected on day 0 of AZD1222 vaccination. This rearrangement joins TRBV20-1 to TRBJ1-4; D possibly corresponds to TRBD1 (5 bases). This receptor was obtained from an adult in good health. The CDR3 loop is CSASVHRYEKLFF. For the CDR3, the DNA is TGCAGTGCTAGTGTTCACAGGTATGAAAAACTGTTTTTT.